What follows are 7 T cell receptor beta chains derived from one specimen sequenced in a study of blood T cell repertoires in COVID-19. This table comes from immunoSEQ multiplex PCR, and its TCRdb copy is limited to in-frame clones, with some not included. The sample holds 200,000 to 250,000 clones, more than 70% seen once. Sequencing was performed on peripheral blood. Source of these receptors: a woman aged 55-69 years with acute or convalescent COVID-19.

Of note for this clone: The CDR3 carries no conserved terminal phenylalanine or tryptophan, so it likely arises from a read error. It is unclear where the CDR3 begins or ends on the DNA, so no DNA is shown, and the CDR3 is as TCRdb lists it. The genes are TRBV5-8 and TRBJ1-1; TRBD1 was called by the table and not checked on the DNA. The CDR3 is made up of 12 amino acids, end residues included. Germline CDR1 SGHTS, CDR2 YDEGEE. The CDR3 loop reads CASSLGVHTGGR.

V usage is TRBV30 and J usage is TRBJ1-1; D is uncertain. There are 14 residues in the CDR3. With 0 bases removed from V and 1 base from J, the gap between germline ends came to 9 bases. Looked up from germline, CDR1 is GTSNPN and CDR2 is SVGIG (reference sequence). The chain's CDR3 is CAWSVGRRNTEAFF. CDR3 in DNA: TGTGCCTGGAGTGTTGGAAGGAGGAACACTGAAGCTTTCTTT.

The rearrangement joins TRBV18 to TRBJ1-1; D is undetermined. Germline lookup yields CDR1 KGHSH and CDR2 LQKENI. V shed 7 bases and J shed 5 bases, with 17 bases lying between them. CDR3 size: 14 residues. The CDR3 DNA sequence: TGTGCCAGCTTATCAGACACCGGTGGGACTGAAGCTTTCTTT. Its protein is CASLSDTGGTEAFF.

The chain combines TRBV30 with TRBJ2-1, with no clear D. The length of the CDR3 is 16 residues. V lost 4 bases and J 0 bases, leaving 16 bases between the germline ends. Germline assignment: CDR1 GTSNPN and CDR2 SVGIG (reference sequence). The CDR3 protein is CAWMGSWASSYNEQFF. CDR3 coding DNA: TGTGCCTGGATGGGTTCTTGGGCGAGCTCCTACAATGAGCAGTTCTTC.

The V and J genes are TRBV10-1 and TRBJ1-1, with a possible D match to TRBD1 (6 bases). CDR3 size: 13 residues. V was trimmed by 6 bases and J by 4 bases, leaving 12 bases between them. Per the germline V gene, CDR1 is WNHNN and CDR2 is SYGVQD (reference sequence). The CDR3 sequence is CASRPTGTTEAFF. CDR3 coding DNA: TGCGCCAGCAGGCCTACAGGGACCACTGAAGCTTTCTTT.

The rearrangement uses TRBV5-5 and TRBJ2-1; 10 bases fit TRBD1. The CDR3 totals 14 residues. Germline CDR1 is SGHKS and CDR2 is YYEKEE (reference sequence). Unmatched junction bases numbered 5, after V lost 1 base and J lost 10 bases. CDR3 sequence (DNA): TGTGCCAGCAGCTTGCCGGGACAGGGGAACGAGCAGTTCTTC. Its translation is CASSLPGQGNEQFF.

This clone was observed a few times. The chain recombines TRBV6-5 with TRBJ1-5; D might be TRBD1 (5 bases). This CDR3 contains 14 residues. Looked up from germline, CDR1 is MNHEY and CDR2 is SVGAGI. V was cut by 2 bases and J by 6 bases, with 11 bases left in between. The CDR3 is CASSYLGDSQPQHF. In DNA form, the CDR3 reads TGTGCCAGCAGTTACCTTGGGGACTCTCAGCCCCAGCATTTT.